These 13 T cell receptor beta chains came from one sample sequenced in a study of shared clonotypes between healthy human individuals. Repertoires were generated with immunoSEQ multiplex PCR, while TCRdb's copy carries only in-frame clones and drops some. This sample has approximately 530,000 clones; about 96% occur once, and the top ten carry approximately 0.06%. The sample comprised naive CD4+ T cells sorted from blood. Indicated subset: CD45RA+ positively selected. These receptors were collected from a woman between 25 and 40 years old in good health.

This clone has just one count. V usage is TRBV19 and J usage is TRBJ2-6; D is unclear. Germline loops: CDR1 LNHDA, CDR2 SQIVND (reference sequence). Trimming took 7 bases from V and 0 from J, leaving 7 bases between them. The CDR3 is 14 residues long. In DNA form, the CDR3 reads TGTGCCAGTACCTCTCACTCTGGGGCCAACGTCCTGACTTTC. Its translation is CASTSHSGANVLTF.

The rearrangement joins TRBV25-1 to TRBJ2-2, with TRBD2 matching 10 bases. This CDR3 has 16 residues. Per the germline V gene, CDR1 is MGHDK and CDR2 is SYGVNS. V lost 2 bases, J lost 8 bases, and 8 bases stayed unmatched. For the CDR3, the DNA is TGTGCCAGCAGTGAACTTAATAGCGGGAGGATAGGGGAGCTGTTTTTT. Protein: CASSELNSGRIGELFF. Based on the CDR3 plus reference TRBV25-1 and TRBJ2-2, the full variable domain is EADIYQTPRYLVIGTGKKITLECSQTMGHDKMYWYQQDPGMELHLIHYSYGVNSTEKGDLSSESTVSRIRTEHFPLTLESARPSHTSQYLCASSELNSGRIGELFFGEGSRLTVL.

The rearrangement uses TRBV5-1 and TRBJ2-7; the match to TRBD2 covers 8 bases. Germline lookup yields CDR1 SGHRS and CDR2 YFSETQ. CDR3 length: 16 residues. J lost 5 bases, V lost 5 bases, and 15 bases had no gene match. The CDR3 DNA reads TGCGCCAGCAGACAAGGTGGCGGAGCGGGAGCTGACGAGCAGTACTTC. Translating it yields CASRQGGGAGADEQYF.

J is TRBJ2-7 and V is TRBV19; 9 bases fit TRBD2. CDR3 length equals 13 residues. Unmatched junction bases numbered 5, after V lost 9 bases and J lost 2 bases. Germline loops: CDR1 LNHDA, CDR2 SQIVND (reference sequence). Here the CDR3 reads CASNSGRTYEQYF. In nucleotides, the CDR3 is TGTGCCAGCAATAGCGGGAGAACCTACGAGCAGTACTTC.

The chain combines TRBV11-3 with TRBJ2-1, with 10 bases matching TRBD1. The CDR3 spans 19 residues. Germline assignment: CDR1 SGHNT and CDR2 YENEEA. Unmatched junction bases numbered 15, after V lost 5 bases and J lost 2 bases. CDR3 sequence reads: CASSPGRDRGFPTYNEQFF. Written as DNA, the CDR3 is TGTGCCAGCAGCCCCGGTCGGGACAGGGGATTCCCCACCTACAATGAGCAGTTCTTC.

The rearrangement uses TRBV5-4 and TRBJ1-1; D gene ambiguous. The CDR3 totals 14 residues. Germline V gene sequence: CDR1 SGHNT, CDR2 YYREEE (reference sequence). Between the trimmed V and J ends, which lost 6 bases and 1 base, there was a span of 13 bases. CDR3 region: CASTPGNSNTEAFF. CDR3 sequence (DNA): TGTGCCAGCACCCCGGGGAATTCGAACACTGAAGCTTTCTTT.

The chain combines TRBV6-6 with TRBJ2-5; unclear D gene. Deletions cut 0 bases from V and 5 bases from J, with 4 bases between. Looked up from germline, CDR1 is MNHNY and CDR2 is SVGAGI (reference sequence). The CDR3 covers 12 residues. The CDR3 reads CASSYSFETQYF. The CDR3 DNA reads TGTGCCAGCAGTTACTCTTTCGAGACCCAGTACTTC.

The chain employs TRBV5-1 and TRBJ2-6; D is unresolved. The CDR3 totals 15 residues. Deletions cut 2 bases from V and 4 bases from J, with 10 bases between. Germline V gives CDR1 SGHRS, CDR2 YFSETQ. CDR3: CASSLGQAGANVLTF. In DNA, the CDR3 is TGCGCCAGCAGCTTAGGGCAGGCCGGGGCCAACGTCCTGACTTTC. Complete variable domain (other parts from reference TRBV5-1 and TRBJ2-6): KAGVTQTPRYLIKTRGQQVTLSCSPISGHRSVSWYQQTPGQGLQFLFEYFSETQRNKGNFPGRFSGRQFSNSRSEMNVSTLELGDSALYLCASSLGQAGANVLTFGAGSRLTVL.

V usage is TRBV10-3 and J usage is TRBJ2-3; D is uncertain. CDR1 and CDR2 (germline): ENHRY, SYGVKD. Trimming took 4 bases from V and 3 from J, leaving 8 bases between them. There are 13 residues in the CDR3. The CDR3 DNA reads as TGTGCCATCAGTGGGGGTCGGACAGATACGCAGTATTTT. Translating gives CAISGGRTDTQYF.

The chain recombines TRBV10-2 with TRBJ2-3; 13 nucleotides line up with TRBD2. Germline trimming cut 2 bases from V and 1 base from J; bases unmatched to any gene: 3. This CDR3 contains 17 residues. The V gene's germline CDR1 is WSHSY and CDR2 SAAADI. DNA for the CDR3: TGCGCCAGCAGTGAGCTGGGACTAGCGGGACGCACAGATACGCAGTATTTT. Encoded protein: CASSELGLAGRTDTQYF.

The chain uses TRBV9 and TRBJ2-7, with D tentatively TRBD1 (7 bases). There are 14 residues in the CDR3. Germline V lookup: CDR1 SGDLS, CDR2 YYNGEE. The V end was cut by 0 bases, the J end by 7 bases, with 14 bases between. The CDR3 is CASSVGGQLAEQYF. The CDR3 coding sequence is TGTGCCAGCAGCGTAGGGGGACAGCTAGCGGAGCAGTACTTC.

The gene calls are TRBV2 and TRBJ1-2; 8 nucleotides line up with TRBD1. With V trimmed by 0 bases and J by 1 base, 4 bases remained unmatched. The CDR3 spans 16 residues. CDR1 is SNHLY and CDR2 is FYNNEI in the germline V gene. CDR3 DNA: TGTGCCAGCAGTGAAGCAGGGACAGGCTTTAACTATGGCTACACCTTC. Amino acid sequence: CASSEAGTGFNYGYTF.

The V and J genes are TRBV5-1 and TRBJ1-1; 11 bases fit TRBD1. The J segment lost 8 bases and the V segment lost 2 bases, leaving 14 bases of the junction unmatched. This CDR3 region has 17 residues. Germline CDR1 reads SGHRS; CDR2 reads YFSETQ. For the CDR3, the DNA is TGCGCCAGCAGCTTTGACCTGATCGGACAGGGGGCTCCAGAAGCTTTCTTT. This sequence encodes CASSFDLIGQGAPEAFF.